What follows describes a single T cell receptor beta chain. Its antigen is currently unknown. This CDR3 region has 16 residues. The data originate from a study of monozygotic twins with inflammatory bowel disease. TCRdb reprocessed the 5' RACE reads and stores each CDR3 protein as one record, lacking DNA. This sample contains around 380,000 distinct CDR3 sequences. Study outcomes and limitations: IBD patients shared fewer clonotypes with other individuals than healthy twins, especially patients with disease activity signs. The authors could not tell different T cell subtypes apart. On the inverse Simpson index, IBD patients scored lower for TCRbeta diversity than healthy co-twins.

Sequenced input: blood. This sequence joins TRBV12-3 or TRBV12-4 and TRBJ2-1; no DNA is available, so the TRBD1 call from TCRdb remains unchecked. This TCR was recovered from a human donor with ulcerative colitis or Crohn's disease, or a healthy co-twin of an affected twin (not recorded which). This CDR3 is CASSVTPGFDRDEQFF.